This T cell receptor (beta chain) was profiled in a study of blood T cell repertoires in COVID-19. Germline values: CDR1 LGHNT, CDR2 FRNRAP. V lost 7 bases to trimming and J lost 3 bases; unmatched junction nucleotides: 6. The CDR3 contains 14 residues. Original methodology: Counts of nucleated cells, estimated from reference gene primer amplification, were obtained. Some clones are missing from TCRdb's copy, which holds only in-frame ones; the method was immunoSEQ multiplex PCR. V and J calls and clone size are copied from that table; D and trimming were computed from the DNA. The sample has more than 25,000 clones, 89% seen once.

The gene calls are TRBV12-5 and TRBJ1-5, with 7 bases matching TRBD1. The clonotype originates from a woman aged 40 to 50 with active or convalescent COVID-19. The sequencing input was peripheral blood. The CDR3 coding sequence is TGTGCTAGTGCCTCGGGACAGCCCAATCAGCCCCAGCATTTT. Translating it yields CASASGQPNQPQHF.